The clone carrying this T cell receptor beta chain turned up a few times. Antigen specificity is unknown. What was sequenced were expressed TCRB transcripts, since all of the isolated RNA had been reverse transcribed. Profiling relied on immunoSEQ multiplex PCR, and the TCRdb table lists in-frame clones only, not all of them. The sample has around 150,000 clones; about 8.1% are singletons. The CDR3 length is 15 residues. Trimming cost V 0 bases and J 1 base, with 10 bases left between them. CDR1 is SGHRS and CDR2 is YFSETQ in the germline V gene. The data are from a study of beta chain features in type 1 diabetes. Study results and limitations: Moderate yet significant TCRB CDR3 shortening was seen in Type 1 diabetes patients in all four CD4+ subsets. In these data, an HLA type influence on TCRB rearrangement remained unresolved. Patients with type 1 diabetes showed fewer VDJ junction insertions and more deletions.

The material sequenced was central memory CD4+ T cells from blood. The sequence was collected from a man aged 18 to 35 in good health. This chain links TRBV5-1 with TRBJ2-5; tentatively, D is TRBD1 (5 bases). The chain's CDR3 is CASSLGRGLQETQYF. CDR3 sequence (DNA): TGCGCCAGCAGCTTGGGAAGGGGCCTCCAAGAGACCCAGTACTTC.